The 7 T cell receptor beta chains listed next were all sequenced from one sample in a study of T cells in Graves' hyperthyroidism and ophthalmopathy. RNA transcripts served as the template for amplifying TCR beta CDR3 regions. With the HTBI primer set, the TCR CDR3 went through a first round of RT-PCR. TCRdb redid the calling of the multiplex PCR reads with MiXCR, one entry per CDR3 protein. Here the sample spans around 690,000 distinct CDR3 sequences, 17% being singletons. The sequenced sample consisted of blood. The receptor source for this set is a man between 45 and 60 years old with Graves' hyperthyroidism.

In this sample, this clonotype turned up many times. The V gene is TRBV7-3, the J gene TRBJ2-5; D is perhaps TRBD2 (6 bases). CDR1 and CDR2 from the germline V gene are SGHTA and FQGTGA. Trimming pared 1 base from V and 4 bases from J, leaving 13 bases between. The CDR3 totals 15 residues. The chain's CDR3 is CASSLMGTALETQYF. The CDR3 region has the DNA TGTGCCAGCAGCTTAATGGGGACTGCACTAGAGACCCAGTACTTC.

The chain uses TRBV7-9 and TRBJ1-2, with D unresolved. The germline V gene encodes CDR1 SEHNR and CDR2 FQNEAQ (reference sequence). Trimming cost V 1 base and J 2 bases, with 8 bases left between them. The CDR3 is 14 residues long. DNA of the CDR3: TGTGCCAGCAGCTTAGGATACAGCAACTATGGCTACACCTTC. Translation: CASSLGYSNYGYTF. The entire variable domain, with the rest obtained from reference TRBV7-9 and TRBJ1-2, is as follows: DTGVSQNPRHKITKRGQNVTFRCDPISEHNRLYWYRQTLGQGPEFLTYFQNEAQLEKSRLLSDRFSAERPKGSFSTLEIQRTEQGDSAMYLCASSLGYSNYGYTFGSGTRLTVV.

The chain couples TRBV20-1 to TRBJ2-1; D gene uncertain. This CDR3 is 14 amino acids long. Trimming pared 6 bases from V and 0 bases from J, leaving 12 bases between. Germline V gene data show CDR1 as DFQATT and CDR2 as SNEGSKA (reference sequence). This CDR3 is CSAPDTSSYNEQFF. The CDR3 DNA sequence: TGCAGTGCCCCTGACACCTCCTCCTACAATGAGCAGTTCTTC.

V usage is TRBV20-1 and J usage is TRBJ1-5, with a possible D match to TRBD1 (6 bases). Germline V lookup: CDR1 DFQATT, CDR2 SNEGSKA (reference sequence). The CDR3 has 16 residues. V shed 2 bases and J shed 2 bases, with 16 bases lying between them. CDR3 in DNA: TGCAGTGCTAGAAGCCAGGGGAAGTTCGGCAATCAGCCCCAGCATTTT. Amino acid sequence: CSARSQGKFGNQPQHF.

This clonotype has more than one count but fewer than ten. V usage is TRBV28 and J usage is TRBJ2-7, with TRBD2 as a possible D gene (7 bases). The germline V gene has CDR1 MDHEN and CDR2 SYDVKM. CDR3 size: 13 residues. Trimming took off 2 bases at V and 7 bases at J, with 12 bases between the two ends. The DNA for the CDR3 is TGTGCCAGCAGTTTAGCGGGGGCGTGGGAGCAGTACTTC. It is translated as CASSLAGAWEQYF.

The rearrangement uses TRBV7-9 and TRBJ1-6; 9 bases match TRBD1. Germline-derived CDR1 and CDR2 are SEHNR and FQNEAQ (reference sequence). With 3 bases clipped from V and 9 bases from J, the junction kept 6 bases outside the gene matches. The CDR3 runs 15 residues. The CDR3 reads CASSLAGQGTSPLHF. The CDR3 DNA is TGTGCCAGCAGCTTGGCCGGACAGGGGACTTCACCCCTCCACTTT.

V and J are TRBV20-1 and TRBJ2-6, with D hard to call. Germline V lookup: CDR1 DFQATT, CDR2 SNEGSKA (reference sequence). V was clipped by 1 base and J by 0 bases, with 13 bases between them. CDR3 size: 17 residues. The CDR3 is CSARGAEGSSGANVLTF. Written as DNA, the CDR3 is TGCAGTGCTAGAGGGGCGGAAGGAAGCTCTGGGGCCAACGTCCTGACTTTC.